This T cell receptor (beta chain) was identified during a study of T-cell reconstitution after alpha-beta-depleted transplantation in children. Unique molecular identifiers were used to barcode this TCRbeta library. Each CDR3 protein gets one entry after TCRdb re-called the PCR reads with MiXCR. The data contain some 390,000 distinct CDR3 sequences, roughly 20% of them singletons. CDR1 and CDR2 from the germline V gene are MNHEY and SMNVEV (reference sequence). This CDR3 is built from 14 residues. V was clipped by 6 bases and J by 13 bases, with 24 bases between them. This specimen was PBMCs from the stem cell graft donor, taken from the stem cell graft. The source is a human donor who donated a stem cell graft to a child with acute myeloid leukemia. This sequence joins TRBV27 and TRBJ2-5; tentative D call: TRBD2 (6 bases). Here the CDR3 reads CASRFQETSSMRYF. CDR3 bases: TGTGCCAGCAGATTTCAGGAAACTAGCTCGATGAGGTACTTC.